This note documents a single T cell receptor beta chain sequence. This entry comes from a study of OX40 agonist ivuxolimab in advanced cancers. The repertoire was sequenced with immunoSEQ multiplex PCR; TCRdb's copy has only in-frame clones and lacks some. The sample holds 50,000 to 75,000 clones, approximately 86% seen once. The receptor was derived from an adult with an advanced solid tumor such as melanoma, head and neck, liver or kidney cancer. The input for sequencing was CD4+ or CD8+ T cells sorted from blood, taken in a trial of the OX40 agonist ivuxolimab.

The CDR3 reads CASSLMTGRLYNSPLHF. CDR3 coding DNA: TGTGCCAGCAGTTTAATGACAGGGCGCCTTTATAATTCACCCCTCCACTTT. The chain uses TRBV28 and TRBJ1-6, with 7 positions matching TRBD1. After removal of 2 bases from V and 4 bases from J, the junction contained 8 bases not matched to a gene. Germline CDR1 is MDHEN and CDR2 is SYDVKM. The CDR3 extends over 17 amino acids.